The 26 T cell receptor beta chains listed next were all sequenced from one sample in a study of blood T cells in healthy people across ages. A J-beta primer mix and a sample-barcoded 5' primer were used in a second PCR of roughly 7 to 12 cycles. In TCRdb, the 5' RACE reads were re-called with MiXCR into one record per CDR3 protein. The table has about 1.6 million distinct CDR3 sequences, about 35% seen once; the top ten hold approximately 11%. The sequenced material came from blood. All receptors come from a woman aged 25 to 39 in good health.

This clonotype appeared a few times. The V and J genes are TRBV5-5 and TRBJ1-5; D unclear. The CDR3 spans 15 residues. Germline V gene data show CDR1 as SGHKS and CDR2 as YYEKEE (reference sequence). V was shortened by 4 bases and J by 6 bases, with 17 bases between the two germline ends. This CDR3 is CASSLGVSTGQPQHF. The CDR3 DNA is TGTGCCAGCAGCCTCGGGGTCTCGACGGGTCAGCCCCAGCATTTT.

This chain's CDR3 is CASSLGRFRGSRRYEQYF. DNA for the CDR3: TGCGCCAGCAGCTTGGGGAGGTTCCGGGGCAGTCGTCGGTACGAGCAGTACTTC. V usage is TRBV5-1 and J usage is TRBJ2-7; D may be TRBD1 or TRBD2 (5 bases each). Germline-derived CDR1 and CDR2 are SGHRS and YFSETQ. The CDR3 has 18 residues. The V and J ends lost 0 bases and 4 bases respectively, with 23 bases between them.

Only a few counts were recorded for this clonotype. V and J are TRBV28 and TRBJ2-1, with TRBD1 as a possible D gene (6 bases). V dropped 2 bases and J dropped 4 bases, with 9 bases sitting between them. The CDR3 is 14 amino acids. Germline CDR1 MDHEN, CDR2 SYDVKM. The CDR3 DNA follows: TGTGCCAGCAGTTTAGGGACACCATACAATGAGCAGTTCTTC. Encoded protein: CASSLGTPYNEQFF.

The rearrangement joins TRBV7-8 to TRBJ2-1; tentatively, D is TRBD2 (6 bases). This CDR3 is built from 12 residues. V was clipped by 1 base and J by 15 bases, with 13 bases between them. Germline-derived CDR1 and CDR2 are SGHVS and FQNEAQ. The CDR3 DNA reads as TGTGCCAGCAGCTTAGTGGCGGGGCCCCGGTTCTTC. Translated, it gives CASSLVAGPRFF.

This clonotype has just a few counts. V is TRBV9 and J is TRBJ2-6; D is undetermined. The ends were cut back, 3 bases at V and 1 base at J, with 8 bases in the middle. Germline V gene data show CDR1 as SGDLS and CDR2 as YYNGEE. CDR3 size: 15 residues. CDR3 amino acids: CASSAGHSGANVLTF. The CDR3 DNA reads TGTGCCAGCAGCGCCGGGCATTCTGGGGCCAACGTCCTGACTTTC.

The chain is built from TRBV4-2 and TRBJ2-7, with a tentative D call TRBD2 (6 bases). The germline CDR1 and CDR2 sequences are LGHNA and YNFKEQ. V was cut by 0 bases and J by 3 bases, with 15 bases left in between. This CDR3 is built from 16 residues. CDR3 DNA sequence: TGTGCCAGCAGCCAAGAAAGAGCGGAGGGGCTCTACGAGCAGTACTTC. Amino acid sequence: CASSQERAEGLYEQYF.

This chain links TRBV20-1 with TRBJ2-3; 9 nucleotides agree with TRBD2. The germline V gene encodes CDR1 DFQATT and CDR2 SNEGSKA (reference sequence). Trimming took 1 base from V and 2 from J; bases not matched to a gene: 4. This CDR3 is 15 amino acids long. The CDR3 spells CSARAAGGSTDTQYF. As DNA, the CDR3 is TGCAGTGCTAGAGCAGCGGGGGGATCCACAGATACGCAGTATTTT.

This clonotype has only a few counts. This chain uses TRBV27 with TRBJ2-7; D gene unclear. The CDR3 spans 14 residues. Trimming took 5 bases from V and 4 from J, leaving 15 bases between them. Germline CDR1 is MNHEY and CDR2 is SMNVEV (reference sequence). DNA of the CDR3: TGTGCCAGCAGTCGTGGTGTAACGGGTTACGAGCAGTACTTC. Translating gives CASSRGVTGYEQYF.

The DNA of the CDR3 is TGTGCCAGCTCACCAGGAGGGGGGCGTTCTGAAAAACTGTTTTTT. Its translation: CASSPGGGRSEKLFF. V usage is TRBV18 and J usage is TRBJ1-4, with D perhaps matching TRBD1 (6 bases). Germline V gene sequence: CDR1 KGHSH, CDR2 LQKENI. V lost 2 bases to trimming and J lost 7 bases, with 14 bases between them. The CDR3 extends over 15 amino acids. Variable domain in full (rest from reference TRBV18 and TRBJ1-4): NAGVMQNPRHLVRRRGQEARLRCSPMKGHSHVYWYRQLPEEGLKFMVYLQKENIIDESGMPKERFSAEFPKEGPSILRIQQVVRGDSAAYFCASSPGGGRSEKLFFGSGTQLSVL.

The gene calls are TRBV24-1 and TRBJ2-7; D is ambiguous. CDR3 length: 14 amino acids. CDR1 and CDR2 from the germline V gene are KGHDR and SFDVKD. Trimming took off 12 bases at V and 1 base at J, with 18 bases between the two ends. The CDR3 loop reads CAPLLIGSSYEQYF. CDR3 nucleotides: TGTGCCCCCCTTCTGATAGGCTCGTCCTACGAGCAGTACTTC.

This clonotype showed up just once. Here the CDR3 reads CASSLVVVESAGELFF. In DNA, the CDR3 is TGTGCCAGCAGTCTTGTGGTAGTAGAAAGCGCCGGGGAGCTGTTTTTT. J is TRBJ2-2 and V is TRBV12-3 or TRBV12-4; no firm D call. Trimming cost V 5 bases and J 6 bases, with 19 bases left between them. The CDR3 is made up of 16 amino acids.

The CDR3 sequence is CAISESHSASYNEQFF. The CDR3 DNA reads as TGTGCCATCAGTGAGTCTCACTCCGCCTCCTACAATGAGCAGTTCTTC. The chain couples TRBV10-3 to TRBJ2-1; no clear D gene. CDR3 size: 16 residues. CDR1 is ENHRY, CDR2 SYGVKD, per germline. V lost 0 bases and J lost 0, with 9 bases in between.

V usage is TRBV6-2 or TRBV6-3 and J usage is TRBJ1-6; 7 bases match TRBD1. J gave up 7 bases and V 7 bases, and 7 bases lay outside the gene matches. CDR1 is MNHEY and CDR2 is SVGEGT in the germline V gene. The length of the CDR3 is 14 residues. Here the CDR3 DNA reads TGTGCCAGCATTACTACAGGGGTGAATTCACCCCTCCACTTT. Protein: CASITTGVNSPLHF.

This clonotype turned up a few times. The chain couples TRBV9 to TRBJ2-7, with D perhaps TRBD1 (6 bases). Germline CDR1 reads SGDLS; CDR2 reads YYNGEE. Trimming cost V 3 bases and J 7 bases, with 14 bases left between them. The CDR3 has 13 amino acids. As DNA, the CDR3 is TGTGCCAGCAGCGCGTCTCTCCAGGGGGAGCAGTACTTC. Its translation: CASSASLQGEQYF. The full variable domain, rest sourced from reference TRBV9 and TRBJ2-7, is DSGVTQTPKHLITATGQRVTLRCSPRSGDLSVYWYQQSLDQGLQFLIQYYNGEERAKGNILERFSAQQFPDLHSELNLSSLELGDSALYFCASSASLQGEQYFGPGTRLTVT.

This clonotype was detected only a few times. CDR3 coding DNA: TGTGCCAGCAGGGGATTAGCGGGAGAGGGGGCCGGCACAGATACGCAGTATTTT. This sequence encodes CASRGLAGEGAGTDTQYF. The chain combines TRBV7-9 with TRBJ2-3; 9 nucleotides line up with TRBD2. This CDR3 spans 18 amino acids. Germline V CDR1 and CDR2: SEHNR, FQNEAQ (reference sequence). J gave up 1 base and V 6 bases, and 14 bases lay outside the gene matches.

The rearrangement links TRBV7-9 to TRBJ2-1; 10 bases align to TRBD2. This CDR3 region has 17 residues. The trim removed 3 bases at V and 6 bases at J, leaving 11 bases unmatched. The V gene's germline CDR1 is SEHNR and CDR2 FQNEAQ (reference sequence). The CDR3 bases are TGTGCCAGCAGCTTTCCTTACGGGACTAGCGTGAGCAATGAGCAGTTCTTC. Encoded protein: CASSFPYGTSVSNEQFF.

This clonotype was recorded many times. CDR3 protein: CASSVTGGPEQFF. DNA of the CDR3: TGTGCCAGCAGCGTAACCGGGGGCCCTGAGCAGTTCTTC. The rearrangement links TRBV9 to TRBJ2-1; TRBD1 or TRBD2 may be the D gene (6 bases each). CDR3 size: 13 residues. Germline-derived CDR1 and CDR2 are SGDLS and YYNGEE. V lost 1 base and J lost 9, with 11 bases in between.

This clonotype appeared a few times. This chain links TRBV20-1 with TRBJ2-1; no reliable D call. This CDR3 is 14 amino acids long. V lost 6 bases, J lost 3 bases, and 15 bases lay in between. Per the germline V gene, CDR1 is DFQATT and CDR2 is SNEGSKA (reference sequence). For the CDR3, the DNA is TGCAGTGCATTCTCGACCGGGCACTACAATGAGCAGTTCTTC. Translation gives CSAFSTGHYNEQFF.

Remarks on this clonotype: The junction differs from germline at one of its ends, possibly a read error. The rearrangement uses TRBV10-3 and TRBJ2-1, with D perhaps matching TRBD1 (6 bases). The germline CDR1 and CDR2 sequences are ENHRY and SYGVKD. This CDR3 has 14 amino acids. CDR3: CATSETLGTREQFF. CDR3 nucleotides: TGTGCCACCAGTGAGACCCTAGGGACACGCGAGCAGTTCTTC.

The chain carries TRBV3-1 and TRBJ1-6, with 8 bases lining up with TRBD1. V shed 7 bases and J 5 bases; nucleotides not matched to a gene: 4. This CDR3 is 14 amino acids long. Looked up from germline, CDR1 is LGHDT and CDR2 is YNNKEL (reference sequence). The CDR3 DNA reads TGTGCCAGCAACCCAGGGGGCAATAATTCACCCCTCCACTTT. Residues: CASNPGGNNSPLHF.

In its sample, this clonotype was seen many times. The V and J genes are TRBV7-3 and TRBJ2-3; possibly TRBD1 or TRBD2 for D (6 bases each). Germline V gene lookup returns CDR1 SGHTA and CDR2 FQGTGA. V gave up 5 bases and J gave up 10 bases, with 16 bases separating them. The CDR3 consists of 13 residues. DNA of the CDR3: TGTGCCAGCAGCAACGACGGGGGCGCCGCGCAGTATTTT. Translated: CASSNDGGAAQYF. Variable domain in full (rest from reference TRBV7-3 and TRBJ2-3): GAGVSQTPSNKVTEKGKYVELRCDPISGHTALYWYRQSLGQGPEFLIYFQGTGAADDSGLPNDRFFAVRPEGSVSTLKIQRTERGDSAVYLCASSNDGGAAQYFGPGTRLTVL.

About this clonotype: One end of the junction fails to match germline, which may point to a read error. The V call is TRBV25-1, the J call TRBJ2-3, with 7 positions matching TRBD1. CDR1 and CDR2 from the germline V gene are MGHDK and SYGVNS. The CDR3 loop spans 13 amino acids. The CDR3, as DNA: TGTGCCAGCGGTGACGACAGGGCGGATACGCAGTATTTT. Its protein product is CASGDDRADTQYF.

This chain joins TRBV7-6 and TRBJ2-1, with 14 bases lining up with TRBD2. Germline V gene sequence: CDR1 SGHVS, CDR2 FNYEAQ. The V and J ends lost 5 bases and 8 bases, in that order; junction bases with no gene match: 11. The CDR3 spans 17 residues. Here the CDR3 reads CASSPRTGTSGRYEQFF. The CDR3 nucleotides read TGTGCCAGCAGCCCGAGAACCGGGACTAGCGGGAGATATGAGCAGTTCTTC.

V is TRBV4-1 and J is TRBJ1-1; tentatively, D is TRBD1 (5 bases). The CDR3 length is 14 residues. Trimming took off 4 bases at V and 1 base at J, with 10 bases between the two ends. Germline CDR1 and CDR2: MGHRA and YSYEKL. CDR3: CASSRDQGNTEAFF. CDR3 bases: TGCGCCAGCAGCCGAGATCAGGGGAACACTGAAGCTTTCTTT.

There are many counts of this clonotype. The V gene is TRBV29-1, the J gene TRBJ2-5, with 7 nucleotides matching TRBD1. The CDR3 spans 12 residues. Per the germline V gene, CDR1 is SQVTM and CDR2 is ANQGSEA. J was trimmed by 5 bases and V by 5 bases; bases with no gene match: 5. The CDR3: CSVRRGLETQYF. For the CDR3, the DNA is TGCAGCGTTCGAAGGGGGCTGGAGACCCAGTACTTC.

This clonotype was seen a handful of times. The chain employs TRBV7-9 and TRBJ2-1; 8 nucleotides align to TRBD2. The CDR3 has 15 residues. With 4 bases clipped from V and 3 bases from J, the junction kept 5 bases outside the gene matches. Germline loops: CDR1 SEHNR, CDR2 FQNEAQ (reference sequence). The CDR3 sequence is CASSSAGVNYNEQFF. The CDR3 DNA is TGTGCCAGCAGCTCAGCGGGAGTGAACTACAATGAGCAGTTCTTC.